Detailed here is one T cell receptor (beta chain). The data derive from a study of blood T cell repertoires in COVID-19. Across the whole study: Acute and convalescent COVID-19 specimens originated in the United States, Italy and Spain.

Germline CDR1 reads MRHNA; CDR2 reads SNTAGT. With 3 bases removed from V and 7 bases from J, the gap between germline ends came to 9 bases. The CDR3 loop spans 13 amino acids. The data were produced by immunoSEQ multiplex PCR, yet TCRdb's version contains in-frame clones alone and is incomplete. The table includes around 260,000 clones, 87% detected once. What was sequenced was peripheral blood. The TCR was taken from a woman aged 50 to 65 with acute or convalescent COVID-19. The chain links TRBV6-4 to TRBJ2-2; D possibly corresponds to TRBD1 (6 bases). The CDR3 region is CASSEQGHGELFF. Written as DNA, the CDR3 is TGTGCCAGCAGTGAACAGGGTCACGGGGAGCTGTTTTTT.